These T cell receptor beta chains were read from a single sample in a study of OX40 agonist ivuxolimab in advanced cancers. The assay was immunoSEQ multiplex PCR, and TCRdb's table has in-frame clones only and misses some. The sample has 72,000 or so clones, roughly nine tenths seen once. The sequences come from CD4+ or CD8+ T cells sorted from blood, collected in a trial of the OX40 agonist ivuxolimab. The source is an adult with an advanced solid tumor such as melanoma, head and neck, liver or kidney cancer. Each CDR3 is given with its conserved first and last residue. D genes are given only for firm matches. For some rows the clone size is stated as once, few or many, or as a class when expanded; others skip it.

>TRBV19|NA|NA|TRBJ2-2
TGTGCCAGTAGTATATATAGCGGGAACACCGGGGAGCTGTTTTTT
CASSIYSGNTGELFF
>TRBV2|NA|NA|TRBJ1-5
TGTGCCAGCAGAAGGGACAGCAATCAGCCCCAGCATTTT
CASRRDSNQPQHF
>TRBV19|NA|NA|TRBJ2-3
TGTGCCAGTACCCCTGGGCAGGGCCGACCCCCAGATACGCAGTATTTT
CASTPGQGRPPDTQYF
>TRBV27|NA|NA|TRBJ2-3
TGTGCCAGCAGCTGGACTGGAACAGATACGCAGTATTTT
CASSWTGTDTQYF
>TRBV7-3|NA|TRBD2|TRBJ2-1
TGTGCCAGCAGCTTTTGGCAAGCGGGAGCAGTTATCAATGAGCAGTTCTTC
CASSFWQAGAVINEQFF
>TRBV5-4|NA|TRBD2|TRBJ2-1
TGTGCCAGCACCAGCCCGACTAGCGGGTACAATGAGCAGTTCTTC
CASTSPTSGYNEQFF
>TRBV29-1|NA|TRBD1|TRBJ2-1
TGCAGCGTCAATCGGGGGACAGGGTCTTACAATGAGCAGTTCTTC
CSVNRGTGSYNEQFF
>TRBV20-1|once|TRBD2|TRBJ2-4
TGCAGTGCATTTCCGGGACTACACTTC
CSAFPGLHF
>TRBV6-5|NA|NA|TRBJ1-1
TGTGCCAGCAGTTACGGGCTCCTCGGAGGGAAGGGTGAAGCTTTCTTT
CASSYGLLGGKGEAFF
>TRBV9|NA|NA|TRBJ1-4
TGTGCCAGCAGCGTAGACAAGGGACTTAATGAAAAACTGTTTTTT
CASSVDKGLNEKLFF
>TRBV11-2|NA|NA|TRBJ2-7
TGTGCCAGCAGCTTGCTGGCCGGAAACGAGCAGTACTTC
CASSLLAGNEQYF
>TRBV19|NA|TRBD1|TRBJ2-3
TGTGCCAGTAGTTCTGGGACAGGGGGCTACCCCACAGATACGCAGTATTTT
CASSSGTGGYPTDTQYF
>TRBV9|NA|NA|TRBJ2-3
TGTGCCAGCAGCGTAGCTTTGTCAGGGGCAGATACGCAGTATTTT
CASSVALSGADTQYF
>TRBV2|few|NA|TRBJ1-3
TGTGCCAGCAGTGGGTTGAGCTCTGGAAACACCATATATTTT
CASSGLSSGNTIYF
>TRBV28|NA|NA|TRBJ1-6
TGTGCCAGCAGGGACACCTATAATTCACCCCTCCACTTT
CASRDTYNSPLHF
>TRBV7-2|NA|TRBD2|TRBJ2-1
TGTGCCAGCAGCTTAGTCTCTAGCGGGTACAATGAGCAGTTCTTC
CASSLVSSGYNEQFF
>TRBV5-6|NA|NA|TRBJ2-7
TGTGCCAGCAGCTCCCACGTCGAGCAGTACTTC
CASSSHVEQYF
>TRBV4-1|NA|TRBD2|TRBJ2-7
TGCGCCAGCAGCCAAGATCCGGGACTAGCGGAGTACGAGCAGTACTTC
CASSQDPGLAEYEQYF
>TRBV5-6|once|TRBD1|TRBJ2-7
TGTGCCAGCAGCTTGACAGGGGTGAACTACGAGCAGTACTTC
CASSLTGVNYEQYF
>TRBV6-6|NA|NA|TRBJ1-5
TGTGCCAGCAAACCTCAGGGGATCAATCAGCCCCAGCATTTT
CASKPQGINQPQHF
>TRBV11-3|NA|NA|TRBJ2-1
TGTGCCAGCAGCCCCGCCGCGAATGAGCAGTTCTTC
CASSPAANEQFF
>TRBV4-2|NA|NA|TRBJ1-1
TGTGCCAGCAGCCAACCCCAGATGAACACTGAAGCTTTCTTT
CASSQPQMNTEAFF
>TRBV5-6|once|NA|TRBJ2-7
TGTGCCAGCAGCTCCGTTTTCAGCGGAGGGACCTACGAGCAGTACTTC
CASSSVFSGGTYEQYF
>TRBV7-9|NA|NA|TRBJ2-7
TGTGCCAGCAGCCCATGGGCAGGGGGGAAGAACGAGCAGTACTTC
CASSPWAGGKNEQYF
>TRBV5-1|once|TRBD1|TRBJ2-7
TGCGCCAGCAGCCTTCCCGGGACAGGGGCGATCGAGCAGTACTTC
CASSLPGTGAIEQYF
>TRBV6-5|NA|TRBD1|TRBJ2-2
TGTGCCAGCAGATCGACAGGGGGCGGGACCGGGGAGCTGTTTTTT
CASRSTGGGTGELFF
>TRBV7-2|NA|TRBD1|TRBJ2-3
TGTGCCAGCAGCCCACAGGGGATCAGCACAGATACGCAGTATTTT
CASSPQGISTDTQYF
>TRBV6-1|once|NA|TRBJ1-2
TGTGCCAGCAGTGTTCGACAGTGGGCCCCTTATGGCTACACCTTC
CASSVRQWAPYGYTF
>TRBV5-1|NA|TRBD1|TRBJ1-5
TGCGCCAGCAGCCCGGGGACAGGGTTGCAGCCCCAGCATTTT
CASSPGTGLQPQHF
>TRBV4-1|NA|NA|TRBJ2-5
TGCGCCAGCAGCCAAGGGGAAGGGGTTGGGGGGCGTCTGGAGACCCAGTACTTC
CASSQGEGVGGRLETQYF
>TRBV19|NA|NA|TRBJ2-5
TGTGCCAGTAGTTCGCGTCCGGGACATCTCCAAGAGACCCAATACTTC
CASSSRPGHLQETQYF
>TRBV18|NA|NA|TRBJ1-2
TGTGCCAGCTCACAAGGGACCAACTATGGCTACACCTTC
CASSQGTNYGYTF
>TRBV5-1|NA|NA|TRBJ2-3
TGCGCCAGCAGCTTGGGCTGGAACACAGATACGCAGTATTTT
CASSLGWNTDTQYF
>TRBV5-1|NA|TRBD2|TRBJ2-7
TGCGCCAGCAGCTCCGGACTAGCGGGAGGGAGCGAGCAGTACTTC
CASSSGLAGGSEQYF
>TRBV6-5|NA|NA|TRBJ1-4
TGTGCCAGCAGTTACTCGGGGGGCCTAAATGAAAAACTGTTTTTT
CASSYSGGLNEKLFF
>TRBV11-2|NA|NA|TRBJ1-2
TGTGCCAGCAGCCAAGTGGGGTTAAGCGGCTACACCTTC
CASSQVGLSGYTF
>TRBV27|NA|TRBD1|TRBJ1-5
TGTGCCAGCAGTCCAGGGGGATATAGCAATCAGCCCCAGCATTTT
CASSPGGYSNQPQHF
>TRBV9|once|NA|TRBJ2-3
TGTGCCAGCAGCGACGCCCCGAGGGATACGCAGTATTTT
CASSDAPRDTQYF
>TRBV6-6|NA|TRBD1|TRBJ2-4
TGTGCCAGCAGGTCAGATGGGACAGCAGCCAAAAACATTCAGTACTTC
CASRSDGTAAKNIQYF
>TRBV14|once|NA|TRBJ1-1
TGTGCCAGCAGCCTTGGAGGGGTGGAAGCTTTCTTT
CASSLGGVEAFF
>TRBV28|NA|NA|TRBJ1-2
TGTGCCAGCAGGTCACCCGGGGCTAATTCAAACTATGGCTACACCTTC
CASRSPGANSNYGYTF
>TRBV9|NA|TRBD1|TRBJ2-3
TGTGCCAGCAGCGCCTCTGGGACAGCCCCCTCAGATACGCAGTATTTT
CASSASGTAPSDTQYF